This T cell receptor (beta chain) derives from a study of blood T cell repertoires in COVID-19. Background on the study: Samples taken during acute and convalescent COVID-19 were collected in the United States, Italy and Spain. Nucleic acid was either cDNA or gDNA, and it came from T cells, B-cell-depleted T cells, or PBMCs.

Cohorts were assigned according to the clinical history that participants reported. This CDR3 has 24 residues. V shed 4 bases and J 1 base; nucleotides not matched to a gene: 28. The germline gives CDR1 ENHRY, CDR2 SYGVKD. TCRdb's copy holds only in-frame clones and misses some; the assay was immunoSEQ multiplex PCR. The sample lists around 360,000 clones; about 90% were seen once. The origin of this receptor is a woman aged 30 to 39 who had recovered from COVID-19. Sequenced material: PBMCs or T cells enriched from blood (not recorded which). V is TRBV10-3 and J is TRBJ2-4, with 10 bases identical to TRBD2. The CDR3: CAISALVQLPIPSSGSVAKNIQYF. The CDR3 DNA reads TGTGCCATCAGTGCTTTGGTACAGCTTCCGATACCTTCTAGCGGGAGCGTGGCCAAAAACATTCAGTACTTC.